This passage covers 15 T cell receptor beta chains from one sample sequenced in a study of blood T cell repertoires in COVID-19 (dated by TCRdb to 2020 to 2021). Library prep was done by the immunoSEQ multiplex PCR assay. The table comes from immuneACCESS by way of TCRdb, which keeps in-frame sequences with V and J called. Part of the clones is missing from these tables; in studies checked, under half for an unresolved V gene and the rest for unknown reasons. The sample table shows about 180,000 clones, and roughly 85% are seen once. The ten largest make up more than 3% of the sample. Sample: peripheral blood. These receptors were obtained from a man aged 55 to 70 with acute or convalescent COVID-19.

V gene TRBV7-3 combines with J gene TRBJ2-1, with 9 bases lining up with TRBD2. The germline CDR1 and CDR2 sequences are SGHTA and FQGTGA. The CDR3 length is 13 residues. J lost 6 bases, V lost 6 bases, and 3 bases had no gene match. The CDR3 DNA sequence: TGTGCCAGCAGTCGGGGACTAGCCAATGAGCAGTTCTTC. Protein product: CASSRGLANEQFF. The whole variable domain, remainder taken from reference TRBV7-3 and TRBJ2-1, is GAGVSQTPSNKVTEKGKYVELRCDPISGHTALYWYRQSLGQGPEFLIYFQGTGAADDSGLPNDRFFAVRPEGSVSTLKIQRTERGDSAVYLCASSRGLANEQFFGPGTRLTVL.

The chain is built from TRBV9 and TRBJ1-3, with 7 bases aligning to TRBD1. Germline CDR1 and CDR2: SGDLS and YYNGEE. V shed 4 bases and J 0 bases; nucleotides not matched to a gene: 13. The CDR3 sequence is 18 residues long. This chain's CDR3 is CASSLAPDRPGSGNTIYF. CDR3 coding DNA: TGTGCCAGCAGCCTCGCCCCGGACAGGCCAGGCTCTGGAAACACCATATATTTT.

This clone has only a few counts. The CDR3 here is CATSDPAGPTGELFF. The CDR3 region has the DNA TGTGCCACCAGTGACCCGGCAGGGCCCACCGGGGAGCTGTTTTTT. The chain has TRBV24-1 and TRBJ2-2; possibly TRBD1 for D (5 bases). CDR1 and CDR2 from the germline V gene are KGHDR and SFDVKD. The CDR3 covers 15 residues. V lost 4 bases and J 4 bases, leaving 12 bases between the germline ends.

The rearrangement uses TRBV6-5 and TRBJ1-4; D gene ambiguous. Germline V gene lookup returns CDR1 MNHEY and CDR2 SVGAGI. The V and J ends lost 5 bases and 4 bases respectively, with 11 bases between them. CDR3 length: 14 residues. The CDR3 sequence is CASSLGGINEKLFF. The CDR3 region has the DNA TGTGCCAGCAGTCTAGGCGGTATTAATGAAAAACTGTTTTTT.

The chain is built from TRBV9 and TRBJ1-6; D might be TRBD1 (6 bases). The germline V gene has CDR1 SGDLS and CDR2 YYNGEE. The V end lost 4 bases, the J end lost 10 bases, and 21 bases lay between the germline ends. This CDR3 region has 16 residues. The CDR3 sequence is CASSTSPTGIMSPLHF. The CDR3 DNA sequence: TGTGCCAGCAGCACAAGCCCCACAGGGATCATGTCACCCCTCCACTTT.

This clone was seen only once. The J gene is TRBJ2-6, the V gene TRBV6-5, with D unresolved. Trimming stripped 7 bases from V and 1 base from J, with 8 bases between. In germline, CDR1 is MNHEY, CDR2 SVGAGI. The CDR3 totals 14 residues. The CDR3 loop reads CASINLSGANVLTF. Here the CDR3 DNA reads TGTGCCAGCATCAACCTATCTGGGGCCAACGTCCTGACTTTC.

The gene calls are TRBV10-3 and TRBJ1-2; D not resolved. The CDR3 totals 13 residues. The germline V gene has CDR1 ENHRY and CDR2 SYGVKD. Trimming took off 6 bases at V and 2 bases at J, with 10 bases between the two ends. The DNA for the CDR3 is TGTGCCATCAGCCCCAACCAGAACTATGGCTACACCTTC. This gives the protein CAISPNQNYGYTF.

The V call is TRBV7-6, the J call TRBJ2-1; 7 bases fit TRBD1. CDR3 length: 15 residues. Losses at the gene ends were 7 bases for V and 6 bases for J; bases not matched to a gene: 12. Per germline, CDR1 SGHVS and CDR2 FNYEAQ. The CDR3 DNA sequence: TGTGCCAGCACCCGAACAGGGGTCCGGGGCAATGAGCAGTTCTTC. Residues: CASTRTGVRGNEQFF.

This clone was seen only once. The V call is TRBV7-9, the J call TRBJ2-3; D gene ambiguous. V lost 6 bases, J lost 2 bases, and 15 bases lay in between. This CDR3 is 15 amino acids long. From germline, CDR1 is SEHNR and CDR2 FQNEAQ (reference sequence). In DNA, the CDR3 is TGTGCCAGCAGTCGAGGCGGATCGACCACAGATACGCAGTATTTT. Protein product: CASSRGGSTTDTQYF. The full variable domain, with the rest looked up from reference TRBV7-9 and TRBJ2-3, is DTGVSQNPRHKITKRGQNVTFRCDPISEHNRLYWYRQTLGQGPEFLTYFQNEAQLEKSRLLSDRFSAERPKGSFSTLEIQRTEQGDSAMYLCASSRGGSTTDTQYFGPGTRLTVL.

This clone was seen once. The chain links TRBV2 to TRBJ1-2; a weak D match, TRBD1 (6 bases). The CDR3 covers 13 residues. CDR1 is SNHLY, CDR2 FYNNEI, per germline. The V end was cut by 5 bases, the J end by 4 bases, with 11 bases between. Here the CDR3 reads CASSRTVLYGYTF. DNA for the CDR3: TGTGCCAGCAGTCGGACAGTGCTCTATGGCTACACCTTC.

This rearrangement joins TRBV4-2 to TRBJ2-7; D might be TRBD2 (6 bases). CDR1 is LGHNA and CDR2 is YNFKEQ in the germline V gene. Trimming shortened V by 1 base and J by 7 bases, and 14 bases separated the two germline ends. The CDR3 contains 14 residues. This CDR3 reads CASSQVAALSEQYF. Here the CDR3 DNA reads TGTGCCAGCAGCCAAGTAGCGGCGCTTTCGGAGCAGTACTTC.

The V gene is TRBV28, the J gene TRBJ1-3; a weak D match, TRBD1 (6 bases). Germline assignment: CDR1 MDHEN and CDR2 SYDVKM. Trimming removed 7 bases at V and 0 bases at J, with 19 bases between. The CDR3 covers 17 residues. CDR3 sequence (DNA): TGTGCCAGCACTGACAGGAGGTACTCAAGCTCTGGAAACACCATATATTTT. This gives the protein CASTDRRYSSSGNTIYF.

About this clone: This same CDR3 is encoded by further DNA sequences in the sample. This rearrangement joins TRBV12-3 or TRBV12-4 to TRBJ1-5, with a tentative D call TRBD1 (5 bases). V was clipped by 4 bases and J by 4 bases, with 8 bases between them. The CDR3 covers 13 residues. The CDR3 loop is CASSSQGNQPQHF. Here the CDR3 DNA reads TGTGCCAGCAGTTCTCAGGGTAATCAGCCCCAGCATTTT.

This clone occurred a few times. The chain uses TRBV7-9 and TRBJ2-1, with 12 bases aligning to TRBD2. V dropped 4 bases and J dropped 0; count of bases not matched to a gene: 10. This CDR3 comprises 19 residues. Germline V gives CDR1 SEHNR, CDR2 FQNEAQ (reference sequence). CDR3 protein: CASSSYGTSGPHSYNEQFF. CDR3 in DNA: TGTGCCAGCAGCTCTTATGGGACTAGCGGGCCCCACTCCTACAATGAGCAGTTCTTC.

J is TRBJ2-1 and V is TRBV5-4; TRBD2 might be the D (6 bases). This CDR3 is built from 13 residues. Germline values: CDR1 SGHNT, CDR2 YYREEE (reference sequence). V was trimmed by 3 bases and J by 8 bases, leaving 12 bases between them. CDR3 in amino acids: CASSSQTRHEQFF. The CDR3 nucleotides are TGTGCCAGCAGCTCTCAGACTAGACATGAGCAGTTCTTC.